The 12 T cell receptor beta chains in this list originate from one sample, sequenced in a study of cytomegalovirus exposure and HLA in healthy donors. The data were produced by immunoSEQ multiplex PCR, yet TCRdb's version contains in-frame clones alone and is incomplete. The table records roughly 60,000 clones, roughly nine tenths of them present only once. The sample consisted of PBMCs. These receptors were taken from a woman younger than 45 in good health and CMV-seronegative.

Points on this clone: The germline gene is not matched at one end of the junction; a read error may be the cause. The chain uses TRBV10-2 and TRBJ2-1; D call uncertain. The germline V gene encodes CDR1 WSHSY and CDR2 SAAADI. This CDR3 has 15 residues. The CDR3 nucleotides read TGCGCCAGCAGCGAGTTCGATCGACTCATTAGGGAGCAGTTCTTC. Translated, it gives CASSEFDRLIREQFF.

The V and J genes are TRBV27 and TRBJ1-5; D remains unclear. Between the trimmed V and J ends, which lost 5 bases and 0 bases, there was a span of 8 bases. The length of the CDR3 is 14 residues. CDR1 is MNHEY, CDR2 SMNVEV, per germline (reference sequence). The CDR3 region is CASSDRDSNQPQHF. CDR3 bases: TGTGCCAGCAGTGATCGGGATAGCAATCAGCCCCAGCATTTT.

V usage is TRBV2 and J usage is TRBJ2-7; 8 nucleotides align to TRBD1. CDR1 is SNHLY and CDR2 is FYNNEI in the germline V gene. This CDR3 comprises 13 residues. V gave up 7 bases and J gave up 5 bases; unmatched junction bases: 7. The chain's CDR3 is CASTSGQDNEQYF. CDR3 sequence (DNA): TGTGCCAGCACCTCGGGACAGGATAACGAGCAGTACTTC.

CDR3 in DNA: TGTGCCTGGAGCTTAGGGACTAGCCCCCTCAATGAGCAGTTCTTC. It is translated as CAWSLGTSPLNEQFF. This chain joins TRBV30 and TRBJ2-1; 9 bases agree with TRBD2. The J segment lost 6 bases and the V segment lost 3 bases, leaving 9 bases of the junction unmatched. The CDR3 has 15 residues. Germline CDR1 and CDR2: GTSNPN and SVGIG (reference sequence).

This clone is medium-sized. The chain carries TRBV7-7 and TRBJ2-2, with TRBD2 identical over 7 bases. This CDR3 is 16 amino acids long. V lost 5 bases to trimming and J lost 6 bases; unmatched junction nucleotides: 12. CDR1 and CDR2 (germline): SSHAT, FNYEAQ (reference sequence). The CDR3 region is CASSPGRLVGSGELFF. The CDR3 DNA reads as TGTGCCAGCAGCCCCGGGAGGCTAGTAGGGTCCGGGGAGCTGTTTTTT. Full variable domain (missing parts from reference TRBV7-7 and TRBJ2-2): GAGVSQSPRYKVTKRGQDVTLRCDPISSHATLYWYQQALGQGPEFLTYFNYEAQPDKSGLPSDRFSAERPEGSISTLTIQRTEQRDSAMYRCASSPGRLVGSGELFFGEGSRLTVL.

The rearrangement links TRBV30 to TRBJ2-2, with D uncertain. This CDR3 is 13 amino acids long. Trimming removed 5 bases from V and 4 bases from J, with 11 bases in between. Germline loops: CDR1 GTSNPN, CDR2 SVGIG (reference sequence). The CDR3 here is CAWGLSGTGELFF. CDR3 nucleotide sequence: TGTGCCTGGGGCCTTTCGGGCACCGGGGAGCTGTTTTTT. Full variable domain (remainder filled in from reference TRBV30 and TRBJ2-2): SQTIHQWPATLVQPVGSPLSLECTVEGTSNPNLYWYRQAAGRGLQLLFYSVGIGQISSEVPQNLSASRPQDRQFILSSKKLLLSDSGFYLCAWGLSGTGELFFGEGSRLTVL.

The chain employs TRBV7-3 and TRBJ2-1; TRBD2 agrees at 11 bases. CDR1 is SGHTA, CDR2 FQGTGA, per germline. Germline trimming cut 4 bases from V and 3 bases from J; bases unmatched to any gene: 5. The CDR3 consists of 16 residues. This CDR3 reads CASSSRSGRDYNEQFF. DNA of the CDR3: TGTGCCAGCAGCTCTCGTAGCGGGAGGGACTACAATGAGCAGTTCTTC.

The gene calls are TRBV10-3 and TRBJ2-1, with TRBD1 matching over 9 bases. The CDR3 covers 19 residues. The germline CDR1 and CDR2 sequences are ENHRY and SYGVKD. V lost 6 bases and J lost 0; bases outside the gene matches: 15. CDR3 DNA sequence: TGTGCCATCAGCTCCTTCTTAACCGGGACAGGGCCCTCCTACAATGAGCAGTTCTTC. Its protein product is CAISSFLTGTGPSYNEQFF.

V is TRBV19 and J is TRBJ2-7; TRBD1 agrees at 9 bases. This CDR3 spans 13 amino acids. CDR1 is LNHDA and CDR2 is SQIVND in the germline V gene (reference sequence). V shed 5 bases, J shed 6 bases, and the junction held 5 bases outside the gene matches. The CDR3 nucleotides read TGTGCCAGTAGTGCCGGGACAGGGTCCGAGCAGTACTTC. Protein sequence: CASSAGTGSEQYF.

The CDR3 reads CASSSSGAGNTIYF. The DNA of the CDR3 is TGCGCCAGCAGCTCCTCAGGGGCTGGAAACACCATATATTTT. The V and J genes are TRBV5-1 and TRBJ1-3, with D perhaps matching TRBD1 (6 bases). Trimming stripped 3 bases from V and 2 bases from J, with 9 bases between. Looked up from germline, CDR1 is SGHRS and CDR2 is YFSETQ. CDR3 length: 14 residues. The full variable domain, completed using reference TRBV5-1 and TRBJ1-3, is KAGVTQTPRYLIKTRGQQVTLSCSPISGHRSVSWYQQTPGQGLQFLFEYFSETQRNKGNFPGRFSGRQFSNSRSEMNVSTLELGDSALYLCASSSSGAGNTIYFGEGSWLTVV.

The chain joins TRBV6-6 to TRBJ1-5; D is unresolved. Trimming pared 6 bases from V and 6 bases from J, leaving 12 bases between. This CDR3 comprises 13 residues. The germline gives CDR1 MNHNY, CDR2 SVGAGI (reference sequence). The CDR3 region is CASSGTVSQPQHF. For the CDR3, the DNA is TGTGCCAGCAGCGGAACAGTCTCTCAGCCCCAGCATTTT.

This chain connects TRBV28 to TRBJ1-4; D call uncertain. The germline CDR1 and CDR2 sequences are MDHEN and SYDVKM. V shed 3 bases and J shed 2 bases, with 13 bases lying between them. CDR3 length: 16 amino acids. This chain's CDR3 is CASSFVRQWTNEKLFF. The CDR3 DNA sequence: TGTGCCAGCAGTTTTGTGCGGCAATGGACTAATGAAAAACTGTTTTTT. Full variable domain (rest looked up from reference TRBV28 and TRBJ1-4): DVKVTQSSRYLVKRTGEKVFLECVQDMDHENMFWYRQDPGLGLRLIYFSYDVKMKEKGDIPEGYSVSREKKERFSLILESASTNQTSMYLCASSFVRQWTNEKLFFGSGTQLSVL.